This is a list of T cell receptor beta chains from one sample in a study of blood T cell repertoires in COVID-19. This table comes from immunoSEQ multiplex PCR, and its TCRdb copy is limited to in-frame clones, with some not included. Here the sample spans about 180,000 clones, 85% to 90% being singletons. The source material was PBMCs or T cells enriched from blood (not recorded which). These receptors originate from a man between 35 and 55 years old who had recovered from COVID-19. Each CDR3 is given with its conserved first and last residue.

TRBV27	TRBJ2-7	CASTPMGPGSYEQYF
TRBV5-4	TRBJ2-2	CASSPAAQGSGELFF
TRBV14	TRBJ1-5	CASSQERGQPQHF
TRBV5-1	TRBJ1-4	CASSLQGAEVSGEKLFF
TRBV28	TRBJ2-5	CASSFGLAQETQYF
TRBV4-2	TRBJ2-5	CASSQEAVSLETQYF
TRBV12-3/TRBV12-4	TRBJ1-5	CASSLVGNQPQHF
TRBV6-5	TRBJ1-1	CASKGMKNTEAFF
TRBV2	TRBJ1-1	CASSDRGLGTEAFF
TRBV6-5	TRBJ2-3	CASSYWLAGGPDTQYF
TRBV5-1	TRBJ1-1	CASSFWTGPMNTEAFF
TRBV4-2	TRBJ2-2	CASSEPGQGEKSGELFF
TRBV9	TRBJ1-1	CASSVGQGNTEAFF
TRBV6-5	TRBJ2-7	CASSNPTAYEQYF
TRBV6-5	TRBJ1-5	CASGGQPQHF
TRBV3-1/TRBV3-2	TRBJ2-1	CASSHGLAGSRGQFF
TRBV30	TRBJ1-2	CAWNRGYGYTF
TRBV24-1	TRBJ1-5	CATSDPNQPQHF
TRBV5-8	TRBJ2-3	CASSSWLANTQYF
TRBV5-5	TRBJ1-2	CASRDGDSRPYGYTF
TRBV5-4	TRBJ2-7	CASSSKSGGSYEQYF
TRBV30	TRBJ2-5	CAWTVGSGASETQYF
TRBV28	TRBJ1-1	CASSLPGHTLNTEAFF
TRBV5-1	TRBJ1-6	CASSHRPGGNSPLHF
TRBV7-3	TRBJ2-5	CASSLIGETQYF
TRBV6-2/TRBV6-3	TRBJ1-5	CASSRGRGPTVQPQHF
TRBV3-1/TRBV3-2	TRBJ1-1	CASSQGGMVSRTEAFF
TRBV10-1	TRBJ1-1	CASSAGRTEAFF
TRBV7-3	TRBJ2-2	CASSLWGESGELFF
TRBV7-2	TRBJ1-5	CASSSGQGYHSNQPQHF
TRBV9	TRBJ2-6	CASSVWGAGANVLTF
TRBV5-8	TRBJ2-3	CASSDRAPDTQYF
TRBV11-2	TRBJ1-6	CASSFETGDNSPLHF
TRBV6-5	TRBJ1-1	CASSEDLTTEAFF
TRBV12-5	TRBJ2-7	CASGYPGQPYEQYF
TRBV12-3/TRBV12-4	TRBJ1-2	CASSRSGSDGYTF
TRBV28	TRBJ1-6	CASSWTGFVPSLHF
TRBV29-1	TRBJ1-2	CSVRWTAYGYTF
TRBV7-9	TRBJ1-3	CASSTRVQSSGNTIYF
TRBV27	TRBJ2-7	CASSPTQGVWRGDVTRNEQYF
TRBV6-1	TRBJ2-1	CASSEVGGSSYNEQFF
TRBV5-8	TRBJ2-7	CASSFPGWAEQYF
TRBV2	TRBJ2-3	CASGETQYF
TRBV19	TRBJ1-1	CASRAAGVEAFF